These T cell receptor beta chains were read from a single sample in a study of molecular identifiers for immune sequencing clone quantification. A single record per CDR3 protein comes from TCRdb applying MiXCR to the PCR reads. The table has 490,000 or so distinct CDR3 sequences, about 26% seen once. Sequenced sample: naive CD8+ T cells from blood, with Jurkat cell RNA spiked in. These receptors were obtained from a human donor in good health. Some libraries in this study had Jurkat cell RNA spiked in. The CDR3 runs from the conserved cysteine through the conserved F or W.

V gene: TRBV19
J gene: TRBJ2-3
CDR3 protein: CASSIQDTQYF

V gene: TRBV20-1
J gene: TRBJ2-1
CDR3 protein: CSAIGLAGSYSYNEQFF

V gene: TRBV4-3
J gene: TRBJ2-6
CDR3 protein: CASSPGPNSGANVLTF

V gene: TRBV3-1
J gene: TRBJ2-6
CDR3 protein: CASKQTSGTTGANVLTF

V gene: TRBV12-3/TRBV12-4
J gene: TRBJ1-3
CDR3 protein: CASSFSGGRTSGNTIYF

V gene: TRBV20-1
J gene: TRBJ2-7
CDR3 protein: CSARVLDSYEQYF

V gene: TRBV7-9
J gene: TRBJ1-3
CDR3 protein: CASGDSRSGGTGNSGNTIYF

V gene: TRBV7-6
J gene: TRBJ2-1
CDR3 protein: CASSRYGTSGSPSSYNEQFF

V gene: TRBV20-1
J gene: TRBJ2-3
CDR3 protein: CSAASTSSGYPTDTQYF

V gene: TRBV7-2
J gene: TRBJ2-7
CDR3 protein: CASSPGQGALYEQYF

V gene: TRBV3-1
J gene: TRBJ2-1
CDR3 protein: CASSPAGGVNEQFF

V gene: TRBV5-1
J gene: TRBJ1-1
CDR3 protein: CASSLIGPENTEAFF

V gene: TRBV6-4
J gene: TRBJ2-3
CDR3 protein: CASSDGGRAADTQYF

V gene: TRBV27
J gene: TRBJ2-7
CDR3 protein: CASSLLGSRDYEQYF

V gene: TRBV27
J gene: TRBJ2-7
CDR3 protein: CASSPGQGFEQYF

V gene: TRBV30
J gene: TRBJ2-1
CDR3 protein: CAWSRTRINEQFF

V gene: TRBV28
J gene: TRBJ2-5
CDR3 protein: CASSMVSGAGRETQYF

V gene: TRBV30
J gene: TRBJ2-1
CDR3 protein: CAWSGTASSYNEQFF

V gene: TRBV7-9
J gene: TRBJ2-7
CDR3 protein: CASSPVGQLGTYEQYF

V gene: TRBV30
J gene: TRBJ2-3
CDR3 protein: CAWRAPMSPSTDTQYF

V gene: TRBV3-1
J gene: TRBJ1-2
CDR3 protein: CASSQPGQNFKGGYTF

V gene: TRBV29-1
J gene: TRBJ1-2
CDR3 protein: CSVVGQGFYEGYTF

V gene: TRBV11-2
J gene: TRBJ2-7
CDR3 protein: CASSLTYRPYEQYF

V gene: TRBV7-9
J gene: TRBJ1-4
CDR3 protein: CASSFGDGNEKLFF

V gene: TRBV30
J gene: TRBJ2-7
CDR3 protein: CAWERELSYEQYF

V gene: TRBV7-2
J gene: TRBJ2-3
CDR3 protein: CASSRSGTSGTTDTQYF

V gene: TRBV30
J gene: TRBJ1-1
CDR3 protein: CAWSVVGNTEAFF

V gene: TRBV7-8
J gene: TRBJ2-2
CDR3 protein: CASSFPSGGANPGELFF

V gene: TRBV27
J gene: TRBJ2-7
CDR3 protein: CASSPRTSALSYEQYF

V gene: TRBV7-9
J gene: TRBJ1-2
CDR3 protein: CASSLLGQGGYTF

V gene: TRBV28
J gene: TRBJ1-1
CDR3 protein: CASSGQGALNTEAFF

V gene: TRBV12-3/TRBV12-4
J gene: TRBJ2-2
CDR3 protein: CASSFIGPTGELFF

V gene: TRBV29-1
J gene: TRBJ1-1
CDR3 protein: CSVDPSGIMNTGAFF

V gene: TRBV5-5
J gene: TRBJ2-1
CDR3 protein: CASSLDSAGPTYNEQFF

V gene: TRBV28
J gene: TRBJ2-5
CDR3 protein: CASSFGLAEITRSEPQYF

V gene: TRBV19
J gene: TRBJ1-1
CDR3 protein: CASSIVGAMNTEAFF

V gene: TRBV4-1
J gene: TRBJ2-3
CDR3 protein: CASSQDKLAEDTDTQYF

V gene: TRBV7-9
J gene: TRBJ1-1
CDR3 protein: CAGSLGFGTEAFF

V gene: TRBV30
J gene: TRBJ1-4
CDR3 protein: CAWSVLRPGEKLFF

V gene: TRBV10-3
J gene: TRBJ2-5
CDR3 protein: CAISQYQETQYF

V gene: TRBV6-1
J gene: TRBJ2-5
CDR3 protein: CASSEVVLQETQYF

V gene: TRBV7-9
J gene: TRBJ1-4
CDR3 protein: CARRRGGGGLNEKLFF

V gene: TRBV12-3/TRBV12-4
J gene: TRBJ2-4
CDR3 protein: CASSPPGQFGKNIQSF

V gene: TRBV29-1
J gene: TRBJ1-1
CDR3 protein: CSVGGSLNTEAFF

V gene: TRBV20-1
J gene: TRBJ1-5
CDR3 protein: CSARPDTRAGSEGSNQPQHF

V gene: TRBV7-3
J gene: TRBJ2-1
CDR3 protein: CASSRGTGGDEQFF

V gene: TRBV7-9
J gene: TRBJ1-5
CDR3 protein: CASSLDHQPQHF

V gene: TRBV19
J gene: TRBJ2-5
CDR3 protein: CASSIGSAGTYQETQYF

V gene: TRBV28
J gene: TRBJ1-6
CDR3 protein: CASSLRGARAPLHF

V gene: TRBV14
J gene: TRBJ2-1
CDR3 protein: CASSQIWASGSHEQFF

V gene: TRBV7-9
J gene: TRBJ2-7
CDR3 protein: CASSSGLRHYEQYF

V gene: TRBV30
J gene: TRBJ1-1
CDR3 protein: CAWSAGDTEAFF

V gene: TRBV5-4
J gene: TRBJ2-7
CDR3 protein: CASGPDHSSCEQYF

V gene: TRBV12-3/TRBV12-4
J gene: TRBJ1-5
CDR3 protein: CASRLENQPQHF